Listed below are T cell receptor beta chains from one sample, sequenced in a study of blood T cell repertoires in COVID-19. Method: immunoSEQ multiplex PCR; TCRdb's copy keeps in-frame clones and lacks some. This sample has tens of thousands of clones, with roughly nine tenths found just once. Input material: peripheral blood. These receptors all stem from a woman aged 80 or over with acute or convalescent COVID-19. The CDR3 runs from the conserved cysteine through the conserved F or W. The D gene is left open where the match is weak. A row's size may be missing; if present it is once, few, many or a size class.

TRBD1	TRBV7-9	-	TRBJ2-1	CASSLGDRAGEQFF	TGTGCCAGCAGCTTAGGGGACAGGGCAGGTGAGCAGTTCTTC
-	TRBV11-2	-	TRBJ1-2	CASSLGQGMNGYTF	TGTGCCAGCAGCTTAGGGCAGGGGATGAACGGCTACACCTTC
TRBD1	TRBV30	-	TRBJ1-1	CAWSTIGQGNTEAFF	TGTGCCTGGAGTACGATAGGACAGGGCAACACTGAAGCTTTCTTT
TRBD1	TRBV4-1	-	TRBJ2-5	CASSQGMKVGTGDEETQYF	TGCGCCAGCAGCCAAGGGATGAAGGTCGGGACAGGCGATGAAGAGACCCAGTACTTC
TRBD1	TRBV7-8	-	TRBJ1-5	CASSLTGGRQPQHF	TGTGCCAGCAGCTTAACAGGGGGCCGGCAGCCCCAGCATTTT
-	TRBV30	-	TRBJ2-2	CAWSRRHLGELFF	TGTGCCTGGTCCAGACGACACCTCGGGGAGCTGTTTTTT
TRBD1	TRBV5-1	-	TRBJ2-1	CASSLVRDRNEQFF	TGCGCCAGCAGCTTGGTCCGGGACAGAAATGAGCAGTTCTTC
-	TRBV29-1	-	TRBJ2-3	CSVDTTDTQYF	TGCAGCGTTGACACTACCGATACGCAGTATTTT
-	TRBV5-6	-	TRBJ2-6	CASSRGPTFSGANVLTF	TGTGCCAGCAGTAGGGGCCCAACCTTCTCTGGGGCCAACGTCCTGACTTTC
TRBD2	TRBV5-1	-	TRBJ2-2	CASSLDTSGVTELFF	TGCGCCAGCAGCTTGGATACTAGCGGGGTGACAGAGCTGTTTTTT
-	TRBV7-8	-	TRBJ1-6	CASSGGRGTLRLNSPLHF	TGTGCCAGCAGCGGAGGGCGGGGGACCCTCCGACTCAATTCACCCCTCCACTTT
-	TRBV6-5	once	TRBJ1-6	CASSYFNRLNSPLHF	TGTGCCAGCAGTTACTTCAACAGATTAAATTCACCCCTCCACTTT
TRBD1	TRBV29-1	-	TRBJ1-2	CSVAIDRGNYGYTF	TGCAGCGTTGCTATCGACAGGGGGAACTATGGCTACACCTTC
TRBD2	TRBV6-6	-	TRBJ2-5	CASSPPSGLAGAYKQETQYF	TGTGCCAGCAGTCCACCATCGGGACTAGCGGGGGCGTACAAACAAGAGACCCAGTACTTC
-	TRBV5-6	-	TRBJ1-6	CASSATRNSPLHF	TGTGCCAGCAGCGCCACTAGGAATTCACCCCTCCACTTT
-	TRBV19	-	TRBJ2-1	CATSDRNNEQFF	TGTGCCACCTCGGACAGAAACAATGAGCAGTTCTTC
-	TRBV6-1	-	TRBJ1-5	CASSERTLGSNQPQHF	TGTGCCAGCAGTGAAAGGACTTTGGGAAGCAATCAGCCCCAGCATTTT
TRBD1	TRBV6-4	-	TRBJ1-1	CASSDSGQGGYTEAFF	TGTGCCAGCAGTGACTCGGGACAGGGGGGGTACACTGAAGCTTTCTTT
TRBD2	TRBV24-1	-	TRBJ2-5	CATSDLPRASGGDKETQYF	TGTGCCACCAGTGATTTGCCGCGGGCTAGCGGGGGGGATAAAGAGACCCAGTACTTC
TRBD1	TRBV5-1	-	TRBJ1-2	CASSDPGGPPGYTF	TGCGCCAGCAGTGACCCAGGGGGCCCCCCAGGGTACACCTTC
-	TRBV19	-	TRBJ2-5	CASSIRGGVETQYF	TGTGCCAGTAGTATCCGCGGGGGCGTAGAGACCCAGTACTTC
-	TRBV5-6	-	TRBJ2-5	CASSQDSRHQETQYF	TGTGCCAGCAGCCAGGACTCGAGACACCAAGAGACCCAGTACTTC
TRBD1	TRBV2	-	TRBJ1-2	CASSGTGRIYGYTF	TGTGCCAGCAGTGGGACAGGTCGGATCTATGGCTACACCTTC
TRBD1	TRBV2	-	TRBJ1-5	CASSSNRGYSNQPQHF	TGTGCCAGCAGCTCAAACAGGGGTTATAGCAATCAGCCCCAGCATTTT
TRBD2	TRBV5-1	-	TRBJ2-7	CASSSRGTSGAHEQYF	TGCGCCAGCAGCTCGCGGGGCACTAGCGGGGCCCACGAGCAGTACTTC
TRBD2	TRBV3-1/TRBV3-2	-	TRBJ2-5	CASSQAFRIAGQETQYF	TGTGCCAGCAGCCAAGCTTTTCGAATAGCGGGACAAGAGACCCAGTACTTC
-	TRBV21-1	-	TRBJ1-5	CASRRGGAIDQPQHF	TGTGCCAGCAGGCGTGGTGGGGCAATAGATCAGCCCCAGCATTTT
TRBD2	TRBV5-1	-	TRBJ2-5	CASLLGLANQETQYF	TGCGCCAGCCTCCTCGGACTAGCGAATCAAGAGACCCAGTACTTC
TRBD1	TRBV24-1	once	TRBJ2-2	CATSDLPYRGLTNTGELFF	TGTGCCACCAGTGATTTGCCGTATAGGGGGCTAACGAACACCGGGGAGCTGTTTTTT
TRBD1	TRBV15	-	TRBJ1-2	CATSPGGGYNYGYTF	TGTGCCACCAGCCCGGGAGGGGGCTATAACTATGGCTACACCTTC
-	TRBV7-9	-	TRBJ2-2	CASSFGGTGELFF	TGTGCCAGCAGCTTTGGAGGCACCGGGGAGCTGTTTTTT
TRBD1	TRBV2	-	TRBJ2-1	CASSPISGGRFGNEQFF	TGTGCCAGCAGCCCCATTTCAGGGGGCAGGTTCGGCAATGAGCAGTTCTTC
-	TRBV5-8	few	TRBJ2-5	CASSRSSARETQYF	TGTGCCAGCAGCCGGAGCAGTGCAAGGGAGACCCAGTACTTC
TRBD1	TRBV2	-	TRBJ2-4	CASSGDSRVVDIQYF	TGTGCCAGCAGTGGGGACAGCCGGGTGGTAGACATTCAGTACTTC
TRBD1	TRBV5-1	-	TRBJ1-3	CASSLEGRGLSGNTIYF	TGCGCCAGCAGCTTGGAGGGCAGGGGGCTTTCCGGAAACACCATATATTTT
TRBD1	TRBV4-1	-	TRBJ1-5	CASRDQGAGPQHF	TGCGCCAGCAGAGATCAGGGGGCCGGGCCCCAGCATTTT
-	TRBV6-6	-	TRBJ1-3	CASRPTGGGNTIYF	TGTGCCAGCAGACCGACGGGGGGGGGAAACACCATATATTTT
TRBD2	TRBV5-1	-	TRBJ2-2	CASSLEAVGLAGATNTGELFF	TGCGCCAGCAGCTTGGAGGCAGTCGGGCTAGCGGGGGCCACGAACACCGGGGAGCTGTTTTTT
-	TRBV13	-	TRBJ1-2	CASSLNSGYGYTF	TGTGCCAGCAGCTTAAACTCCGGGTATGGCTACACCTTC
TRBD1	TRBV6-5	-	TRBJ2-7	CASNPGDRVNEQYF	TGTGCCAGCAACCCCGGCGACAGGGTCAACGAGCAGTACTTC
-	TRBV25-1	-	TRBJ1-6	CASKQVEDSPLHF	TGTGCCAGCAAACAGGTTGAGGATTCACCCCTCCACTTT
-	TRBV7-8	-	TRBJ2-1	CASSPRVWDEQFF	TGTGCCAGCAGCCCCCGGGTCTGGGATGAGCAGTTCTTC
TRBD1	TRBV7-9	once	TRBJ2-2	CASSYGTGRTGELFF	TGTGCCAGCAGCTACGGGACAGGGAGGACCGGGGAGCTGTTTTTT
-	TRBV5-1	-	TRBJ2-2	CASSLAPRGEPTGELFF	TGCGCCAGCAGCTTGGCCCCGCGTGGAGAGCCCACCGGGGAGCTGTTTTTT
-	TRBV12-3/TRBV12-4	-	TRBJ2-1	CASSLVEDEQFF	TGTGCCAGCAGTTTAGTGGAGGATGAGCAGTTCTTC
TRBD1	TRBV10-3	-	TRBJ1-1	CAISESKVQGADTEAFF	TGTGCCATCAGTGAGTCGAAAGTCCAGGGGGCGGACACTGAAGCTTTCTTT
-	TRBV27	-	TRBJ2-3	CGVGTDTQYF	TGTGGCGTGGGCACAGATACGCAGTATTTT
TRBD1	TRBV6-6	-	TRBJ1-6	CASRSTDRGDSPLHF	TGTGCCAGCAGATCTACAGACAGGGGTGATTCACCCCTCCACTTT
-	TRBV18	-	TRBJ2-2	CASSPPSTTGELFF	TGTGCCAGCTCACCACCGAGCACCACCGGGGAGCTGTTTTTT
-	TRBV13	once	TRBJ2-3	CASSLLGGGGTDTQYF	TGTGCCAGCAGCTTATTGGGGGGCGGGGGTACAGATACGCAGTATTTT
-	TRBV29-1	-	TRBJ1-1	CSVVGRLAPTEAFF	TGCAGCGTAGTAGGGAGGCTAGCCCCCACTGAAGCTTTCTTT
-	TRBV10-3	-	TRBJ1-1	CAISESRESIEAFF	TGTGCCATCAGTGAGTCGAGGGAGAGTATAGAAGCTTTCTTT
-	TRBV19	-	TRBJ1-4	CATKSGQLATNEKLFF	TGTGCCACCAAATCCGGACAGCTCGCAACTAATGAAAAACTGTTTTTT
-	TRBV5-4	-	TRBJ2-2	CASSLGGRRNTGELFF	TGTGCCAGCAGCTTGGGCGGTAGACGGAACACCGGGGAGCTGTTTTTT
TRBD1	TRBV7-9	once	TRBJ1-2	CASSLEVLDRTGYTF	TGTGCCAGCAGCTTAGAGGTCCTGGACAGGACTGGCTACACCTTC